The 25 T cell receptor beta chains below all came from one sample that was sequenced in a study of patients and donors after allogeneic stem cell transplantation. TCRdb re-called the RT-PCR reads through MiXCR, storing one row per CDR3 protein. The sample shows approximately 88,000 distinct CDR3 sequences, about 5% of them seen only once. Sequencing used blood, either unsorted or a sorted T cell fraction (not recorded which). The receptors derive from a human donor who was either an allogeneic HSCT recipient or a stem cell or donor lymphocyte infusion donor (not recorded which). It is not recorded whose cells these are; they may come from a transplant donor.

This clonotype was detected a few times. The genes are TRBV12-3 or TRBV12-4 and TRBJ2-3, with 7 bases matching TRBD1. The CDR3 loop spans 11 amino acids. V shed 6 bases and J 9 bases; nucleotides not matched to a gene: 3. This chain's CDR3 is CASRTGSTQYF. CDR3 sequence (DNA): TGTGCCAGCAGGACAGGGAGCACGCAGTATTTT.

The chain carries TRBV5-5 and TRBJ1-5; the D is unclear. Germline loops: CDR1 SGHKS, CDR2 YYEKEE (reference sequence). With 1 base removed from V and 5 bases from J, the gap between germline ends came to 7 bases. The CDR3 sequence is 13 residues long. The CDR3 nucleotides read TGTGCCAGCAGCTTGAGCAGAGATCAGCCCCAGCATTTT. It encodes CASSLSRDQPQHF. Using reference TRBV5-5 and TRBJ1-5 for the parts outside the CDR3, the full variable domain is DAGVTQSPTHLIKTRGQQVTLRCSPISGHKSVSWYQQVLGQGPQFIFQYYEKEERGRGNFPDRFSARQFPNYSSELNVNALLLGDSALYLCASSLSRDQPQHFGDGTRLSIL.

The table lists this clonotype with many counts. The V gene is TRBV19, the J gene TRBJ1-5; D is unclear. The CDR3 spans 14 residues. Germline-derived CDR1 and CDR2 are LNHDA and SQIVND (reference sequence). Trimming left V 10 bases short and J 4 bases short, with 17 bases between. CDR3 sequence reads: CATQRVGLNQPQHF. In DNA, the CDR3 is TGTGCCACTCAGAGGGTTGGGCTTAATCAGCCCCAGCATTTT.

This chain's CDR3 is CASSDPGSSYEQYF. The CDR3 bases are TGCGCCAGCAGTGATCCAGGGAGCAGCTACGAGCAGTACTTC. J is TRBJ2-7 and V is TRBV10-1; D is perhaps TRBD1 or TRBD2 (5 bases each). The CDR3 spans 14 residues. From germline, CDR1 is WNHNN and CDR2 SYGVQD (reference sequence). Trimming shortened V by 3 bases and J by 3 bases, and 12 bases separated the two germline ends.

DNA of the CDR3: TGTGCCAGTCTTGGAGATAACACAGATACGCAGTATTTT. The encoded protein is CASLGDNTDTQYF. The V gene is TRBV28, the J gene TRBJ2-3; D call uncertain. CDR3 length: 13 residues. Germline V gene data show CDR1 as MDHEN and CDR2 as SYDVKM. Trimming shortened V by 9 bases and J by 2 bases, and 12 bases separated the two germline ends.

This clonotype showed up many times. The chain employs TRBV10-3 and TRBJ1-5; the D gene is possibly TRBD1 (5 bases). The CDR3 contains 16 residues. CDR1 and CDR2 from the germline V gene are ENHRY and SYGVKD. Trimming pared 0 bases from V and 0 bases from J, leaving 9 bases between. Here the CDR3 DNA reads TGTGCCATCAGTGAGTCGGAAGGGACTAGCAATCAGCCCCAGCATTTT. Protein sequence: CAISESEGTSNQPQHF.

This clonotype was observed a few times. The V call is TRBV20-1, the J call TRBJ2-7, with a tentative D call TRBD2 (5 bases). The V and J ends lost 8 bases and 5 bases respectively, with 16 bases between them. This CDR3 is 12 amino acids long. Per the germline V gene, CDR1 is DFQATT and CDR2 is SNEGSKA (reference sequence). As DNA, the CDR3 is TGCAGTTTCGTCCACCCCGGGGACGAGCAGTACTTC. This gives the protein CSFVHPGDEQYF.

This clonotype was seen more than once but under ten times. The rearrangement joins TRBV11-2 to TRBJ2-7; possible D gene TRBD2, 7 bases. The V end lost 1 base, the J end lost 6 bases, and 10 bases lay between the germline ends. The germline CDR1 and CDR2 sequences are SGHAT and FQNNGV. This CDR3 comprises 13 residues. CDR3 nucleotide sequence: TGTGCCAGCAGCTTAGGGGGGGGCGTCGAGCAGTACTTC. It specifies CASSLGGGVEQYF.

This clonotype was picked up many times. The chain joins TRBV21-1 to TRBJ2-3; TRBD1, as called in the table, went unchecked against the DNA. TRBV21-1 is given as a pseudogene. The CDR3 extends over 15 amino acids. The CDR3 coding sequence is TGTGCCAGCAGCAAGAGGGGGGTGTACACAGATACGCAGTATTTT. Translation gives CASSKRGVYTDTQYF.

There are many counts of this clonotype. The CDR3 region is CASSVTTGAATIYF. The CDR3 DNA sequence: TGTGCCAGCAGCGTCACGACAGGGGCGGCCACCATATATTTT. The chain couples TRBV9 to TRBJ1-3, with 8 bases matching TRBD1. Germline CDR1 reads SGDLS; CDR2 reads YYNGEE. This CDR3 region has 14 residues. Trimming cost V 2 bases and J 9 bases; bases outside gene matches: 7.

This clonotype was recorded many times. The rearrangement links TRBV20-1 to TRBJ2-5; D is possibly TRBD1 (6 bases). CDR3 length equals 14 residues. The germline V gene encodes CDR1 DFQATT and CDR2 SNEGSKA (reference sequence). Deletions cut 2 bases from V and 2 bases from J, with 12 bases between. CDR3 protein: CSARTGQPQETQYF. The CDR3 nucleotides are TGCAGTGCTAGAACCGGACAGCCTCAAGAGACCCAGTACTTC.

This clonotype was seen a few times. The chain combines TRBV23-1 with TRBJ2-7; D perhaps matches TRBD1 (6 bases). TRBV23-1 is an ORF, with its function uncertain. Trimming took off 0 bases at V and 2 bases at J, with 8 bases between the two ends. The CDR3 is made up of 14 amino acids. CDR3 sequence: CASSQSRQAYEQYF. CDR3 DNA sequence: TGCGCCAGCAGTCAATCGAGACAGGCCTACGAGCAGTACTTC.

This clonotype was recorded a few times. The chain combines TRBV20-1 with TRBJ2-3, with D unclear. This CDR3 region has 14 residues. V lost 3 bases, J lost 2 bases, and 12 bases lay in between. Per germline, CDR1 DFQATT and CDR2 SNEGSKA (reference sequence). CDR3 sequence: CSARFSRYTDTQYF. For the CDR3, the DNA is TGCAGTGCTAGGTTTTCTCGTTACACAGATACGCAGTATTTT.

To note about this clonotype: A much bigger clone sits one base away, suggesting this may be a read error. The gene calls are TRBV27 and TRBJ2-2; D not certain. Looked up from germline, CDR1 is MNHEY and CDR2 is SMNVEV (reference sequence). The V end lost 6 bases, the J end lost 7 bases, and 12 bases lay between the germline ends. The CDR3 runs to 13 residues. The CDR3 nucleotides read TGTGCCAGCAGCGCAGAACTGGGCGGGGAGCTGTTTTTT. Protein sequence: CASSAELGGELFF.

The J gene is TRBJ1-2, the V gene TRBV20-1, with 9 bases fitting TRBD1. J was trimmed by 3 bases and V by 5 bases; bases with no gene match: 16. Germline V gene data show CDR1 as DFQATT and CDR2 as SNEGSKA (reference sequence). This CDR3 spans 17 amino acids. CDR3 in amino acids: CSAFLSFGTGRDYGYTF. CDR3 nucleotides: TGCAGTGCTTTCCTATCCTTCGGGACAGGGCGAGACTATGGCTACACCTTC.

This clonotype was seen repeatedly, ten times or more. V is TRBV10-3 and J is TRBJ2-2; weak D call: TRBD1 (6 bases). Trimming cost V 0 bases and J 4 bases, with 12 bases left between them. The CDR3 totals 16 residues. Germline values: CDR1 ENHRY, CDR2 SYGVKD. CDR3 DNA: TGTGCCATCAGTGAGTCGCGGCTAGGGGGCACCGGGGAGCTGTTTTTT. Protein product: CAISESRLGGTGELFF.

This clonotype was seen many times. CDR3 sequence (DNA): TGTGCCAGCAGCCATGGAACCCAAGGAAACACCATATATTTT. This translates into CASSHGTQGNTIYF. This chain links TRBV3-1 with TRBJ1-3; D unclear. CDR3 size: 14 residues. Germline CDR1 and CDR2: LGHDT and YNNKEL (reference sequence). Trimming took off 3 bases at V and 4 bases at J, with 10 bases between the two ends.

The chain joins TRBV7-3 to TRBJ2-7; the D gene is possibly TRBD2 (5 bases). The CDR3 loop spans 14 amino acids. The germline V gene has CDR1 SGHTA and CDR2 FQGTGA. The V end lost 0 bases, the J end lost 0 bases, and 6 bases lay between the germline ends. The CDR3 region is CASSLTRDSYEQYF. The CDR3 bases are TGTGCCAGCAGCTTAACCCGGGACTCCTACGAGCAGTACTTC.

This clonotype was counted ten times or more. The V gene is TRBV12-3 or TRBV12-4, the J gene TRBJ2-5; 11 nucleotides match TRBD1. This CDR3 is built from 16 residues. Germline trimming cut 5 bases from V and 2 bases from J; bases unmatched to any gene: 7. CDR3 amino acids: CASSPRTGGLQETQYF. CDR3 in DNA: TGTGCCAGCAGTCCCCGGACAGGGGGCCTACAAGAGACCCAGTACTTC.

A remark on this clonotype: Sequence at one end of the junction differs from germline and may be a read error. The V and J genes are TRBV27 and TRBJ2-3, with 13 nucleotides matching TRBD2. Germline CDR1 MNHEY, CDR2 SMNVEV (reference sequence). This CDR3 is 17 amino acids long. CDR3 region: CASPPGTSGENTNTQYF. The DNA for the CDR3 is TGTGCCAGCCCACCTGGGACTAGCGGGGAGAACACAAATACGCAGTATTTT.

This clonotype was counted between two and nine times. V and J are TRBV20-1 and TRBJ1-1; no definite D call. The ends were cut back, 3 bases at V and 11 bases at J, with 16 bases in the middle. The CDR3 contains 12 residues. Germline CDR1 DFQATT, CDR2 SNEGSKA (reference sequence). The CDR3: CSASRPLAEAFF. Here the CDR3 DNA reads TGCAGTGCTAGCCGTCCGCTCGCGGAGGCTTTCTTT.

This chain joins TRBV2 and TRBJ2-5; TRBD1 agrees at 7 bases. The CDR3 length is 14 residues. Trimming took 6 bases from V and 2 from J; bases not matched to a gene: 6. CDR1 and CDR2 from the germline V gene are SNHLY and FYNNEI. This CDR3 reads CASSRDSLQETQYF. The CDR3, as DNA: TGTGCCAGCAGCCGGGACAGCTTACAAGAGACCCAGTACTTC. Together with reference TRBV2 and TRBJ2-5, the CDR3 gives the full variable domain: EPEVTQTPSHQVTQMGQEVILRCVPISNHLYFYWYRQILGQKVEFLVSFYNNEISEKSEIFDDQFSVERPDGSNFTLKIRSTKLEDSAMYFCASSRDSLQETQYFGPGTRLLVL.

As regards this clonotype: The junction and the germline gene differ at one end; a read error may be behind it. The chain recombines TRBV7-7 with TRBJ2-5, with a weak D call TRBD1 (6 bases). Germline V gene lookup returns CDR1 SSHAT and CDR2 FNYEAQ (reference sequence). CDR3 length: 13 residues. CDR3 coding DNA: TGTGCTAGCAGCACCGGGACACTAAAGACCCAGTACTTC. Amino acid sequence: CASSTGTLKTQYF.

This clonotype was seen repeatedly, ten times or more. J is TRBJ1-2 and V is TRBV7-9, with D hard to call. This CDR3 is built from 12 residues. Germline V lookup: CDR1 SEHNR, CDR2 FQNEAQ (reference sequence). Trimming removed 5 bases from V and 2 bases from J, with 6 bases in between. DNA of the CDR3: TGTGCCAGCAGCCGGGAAAACTATGGCTACACCTTC. Translating gives CASSRENYGYTF.

The V gene is TRBV12-3 or TRBV12-4, the J gene TRBJ2-5; D remains ambiguous. The V end was cut by 7 bases, the J end by 2 bases, with 11 bases between. The CDR3 is 13 residues long. The CDR3 is CASNLYGQETQYF. Here the CDR3 DNA reads TGTGCCAGCAACCTATACGGACAAGAGACCCAGTACTTC.